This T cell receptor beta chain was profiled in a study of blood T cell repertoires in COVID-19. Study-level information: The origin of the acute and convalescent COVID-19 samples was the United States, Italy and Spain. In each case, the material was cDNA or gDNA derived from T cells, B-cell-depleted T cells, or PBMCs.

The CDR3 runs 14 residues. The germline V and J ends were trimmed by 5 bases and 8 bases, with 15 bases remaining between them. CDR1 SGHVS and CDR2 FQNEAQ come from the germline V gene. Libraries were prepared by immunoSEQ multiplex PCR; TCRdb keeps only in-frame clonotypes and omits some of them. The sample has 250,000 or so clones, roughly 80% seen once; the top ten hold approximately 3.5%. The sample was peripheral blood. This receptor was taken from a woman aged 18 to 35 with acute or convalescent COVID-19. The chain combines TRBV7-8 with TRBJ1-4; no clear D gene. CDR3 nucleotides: TGTGCCAGCAGCGAAAGGACCGAGGGAGAAAAACTGTTTTTT. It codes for CASSERTEGEKLFF.